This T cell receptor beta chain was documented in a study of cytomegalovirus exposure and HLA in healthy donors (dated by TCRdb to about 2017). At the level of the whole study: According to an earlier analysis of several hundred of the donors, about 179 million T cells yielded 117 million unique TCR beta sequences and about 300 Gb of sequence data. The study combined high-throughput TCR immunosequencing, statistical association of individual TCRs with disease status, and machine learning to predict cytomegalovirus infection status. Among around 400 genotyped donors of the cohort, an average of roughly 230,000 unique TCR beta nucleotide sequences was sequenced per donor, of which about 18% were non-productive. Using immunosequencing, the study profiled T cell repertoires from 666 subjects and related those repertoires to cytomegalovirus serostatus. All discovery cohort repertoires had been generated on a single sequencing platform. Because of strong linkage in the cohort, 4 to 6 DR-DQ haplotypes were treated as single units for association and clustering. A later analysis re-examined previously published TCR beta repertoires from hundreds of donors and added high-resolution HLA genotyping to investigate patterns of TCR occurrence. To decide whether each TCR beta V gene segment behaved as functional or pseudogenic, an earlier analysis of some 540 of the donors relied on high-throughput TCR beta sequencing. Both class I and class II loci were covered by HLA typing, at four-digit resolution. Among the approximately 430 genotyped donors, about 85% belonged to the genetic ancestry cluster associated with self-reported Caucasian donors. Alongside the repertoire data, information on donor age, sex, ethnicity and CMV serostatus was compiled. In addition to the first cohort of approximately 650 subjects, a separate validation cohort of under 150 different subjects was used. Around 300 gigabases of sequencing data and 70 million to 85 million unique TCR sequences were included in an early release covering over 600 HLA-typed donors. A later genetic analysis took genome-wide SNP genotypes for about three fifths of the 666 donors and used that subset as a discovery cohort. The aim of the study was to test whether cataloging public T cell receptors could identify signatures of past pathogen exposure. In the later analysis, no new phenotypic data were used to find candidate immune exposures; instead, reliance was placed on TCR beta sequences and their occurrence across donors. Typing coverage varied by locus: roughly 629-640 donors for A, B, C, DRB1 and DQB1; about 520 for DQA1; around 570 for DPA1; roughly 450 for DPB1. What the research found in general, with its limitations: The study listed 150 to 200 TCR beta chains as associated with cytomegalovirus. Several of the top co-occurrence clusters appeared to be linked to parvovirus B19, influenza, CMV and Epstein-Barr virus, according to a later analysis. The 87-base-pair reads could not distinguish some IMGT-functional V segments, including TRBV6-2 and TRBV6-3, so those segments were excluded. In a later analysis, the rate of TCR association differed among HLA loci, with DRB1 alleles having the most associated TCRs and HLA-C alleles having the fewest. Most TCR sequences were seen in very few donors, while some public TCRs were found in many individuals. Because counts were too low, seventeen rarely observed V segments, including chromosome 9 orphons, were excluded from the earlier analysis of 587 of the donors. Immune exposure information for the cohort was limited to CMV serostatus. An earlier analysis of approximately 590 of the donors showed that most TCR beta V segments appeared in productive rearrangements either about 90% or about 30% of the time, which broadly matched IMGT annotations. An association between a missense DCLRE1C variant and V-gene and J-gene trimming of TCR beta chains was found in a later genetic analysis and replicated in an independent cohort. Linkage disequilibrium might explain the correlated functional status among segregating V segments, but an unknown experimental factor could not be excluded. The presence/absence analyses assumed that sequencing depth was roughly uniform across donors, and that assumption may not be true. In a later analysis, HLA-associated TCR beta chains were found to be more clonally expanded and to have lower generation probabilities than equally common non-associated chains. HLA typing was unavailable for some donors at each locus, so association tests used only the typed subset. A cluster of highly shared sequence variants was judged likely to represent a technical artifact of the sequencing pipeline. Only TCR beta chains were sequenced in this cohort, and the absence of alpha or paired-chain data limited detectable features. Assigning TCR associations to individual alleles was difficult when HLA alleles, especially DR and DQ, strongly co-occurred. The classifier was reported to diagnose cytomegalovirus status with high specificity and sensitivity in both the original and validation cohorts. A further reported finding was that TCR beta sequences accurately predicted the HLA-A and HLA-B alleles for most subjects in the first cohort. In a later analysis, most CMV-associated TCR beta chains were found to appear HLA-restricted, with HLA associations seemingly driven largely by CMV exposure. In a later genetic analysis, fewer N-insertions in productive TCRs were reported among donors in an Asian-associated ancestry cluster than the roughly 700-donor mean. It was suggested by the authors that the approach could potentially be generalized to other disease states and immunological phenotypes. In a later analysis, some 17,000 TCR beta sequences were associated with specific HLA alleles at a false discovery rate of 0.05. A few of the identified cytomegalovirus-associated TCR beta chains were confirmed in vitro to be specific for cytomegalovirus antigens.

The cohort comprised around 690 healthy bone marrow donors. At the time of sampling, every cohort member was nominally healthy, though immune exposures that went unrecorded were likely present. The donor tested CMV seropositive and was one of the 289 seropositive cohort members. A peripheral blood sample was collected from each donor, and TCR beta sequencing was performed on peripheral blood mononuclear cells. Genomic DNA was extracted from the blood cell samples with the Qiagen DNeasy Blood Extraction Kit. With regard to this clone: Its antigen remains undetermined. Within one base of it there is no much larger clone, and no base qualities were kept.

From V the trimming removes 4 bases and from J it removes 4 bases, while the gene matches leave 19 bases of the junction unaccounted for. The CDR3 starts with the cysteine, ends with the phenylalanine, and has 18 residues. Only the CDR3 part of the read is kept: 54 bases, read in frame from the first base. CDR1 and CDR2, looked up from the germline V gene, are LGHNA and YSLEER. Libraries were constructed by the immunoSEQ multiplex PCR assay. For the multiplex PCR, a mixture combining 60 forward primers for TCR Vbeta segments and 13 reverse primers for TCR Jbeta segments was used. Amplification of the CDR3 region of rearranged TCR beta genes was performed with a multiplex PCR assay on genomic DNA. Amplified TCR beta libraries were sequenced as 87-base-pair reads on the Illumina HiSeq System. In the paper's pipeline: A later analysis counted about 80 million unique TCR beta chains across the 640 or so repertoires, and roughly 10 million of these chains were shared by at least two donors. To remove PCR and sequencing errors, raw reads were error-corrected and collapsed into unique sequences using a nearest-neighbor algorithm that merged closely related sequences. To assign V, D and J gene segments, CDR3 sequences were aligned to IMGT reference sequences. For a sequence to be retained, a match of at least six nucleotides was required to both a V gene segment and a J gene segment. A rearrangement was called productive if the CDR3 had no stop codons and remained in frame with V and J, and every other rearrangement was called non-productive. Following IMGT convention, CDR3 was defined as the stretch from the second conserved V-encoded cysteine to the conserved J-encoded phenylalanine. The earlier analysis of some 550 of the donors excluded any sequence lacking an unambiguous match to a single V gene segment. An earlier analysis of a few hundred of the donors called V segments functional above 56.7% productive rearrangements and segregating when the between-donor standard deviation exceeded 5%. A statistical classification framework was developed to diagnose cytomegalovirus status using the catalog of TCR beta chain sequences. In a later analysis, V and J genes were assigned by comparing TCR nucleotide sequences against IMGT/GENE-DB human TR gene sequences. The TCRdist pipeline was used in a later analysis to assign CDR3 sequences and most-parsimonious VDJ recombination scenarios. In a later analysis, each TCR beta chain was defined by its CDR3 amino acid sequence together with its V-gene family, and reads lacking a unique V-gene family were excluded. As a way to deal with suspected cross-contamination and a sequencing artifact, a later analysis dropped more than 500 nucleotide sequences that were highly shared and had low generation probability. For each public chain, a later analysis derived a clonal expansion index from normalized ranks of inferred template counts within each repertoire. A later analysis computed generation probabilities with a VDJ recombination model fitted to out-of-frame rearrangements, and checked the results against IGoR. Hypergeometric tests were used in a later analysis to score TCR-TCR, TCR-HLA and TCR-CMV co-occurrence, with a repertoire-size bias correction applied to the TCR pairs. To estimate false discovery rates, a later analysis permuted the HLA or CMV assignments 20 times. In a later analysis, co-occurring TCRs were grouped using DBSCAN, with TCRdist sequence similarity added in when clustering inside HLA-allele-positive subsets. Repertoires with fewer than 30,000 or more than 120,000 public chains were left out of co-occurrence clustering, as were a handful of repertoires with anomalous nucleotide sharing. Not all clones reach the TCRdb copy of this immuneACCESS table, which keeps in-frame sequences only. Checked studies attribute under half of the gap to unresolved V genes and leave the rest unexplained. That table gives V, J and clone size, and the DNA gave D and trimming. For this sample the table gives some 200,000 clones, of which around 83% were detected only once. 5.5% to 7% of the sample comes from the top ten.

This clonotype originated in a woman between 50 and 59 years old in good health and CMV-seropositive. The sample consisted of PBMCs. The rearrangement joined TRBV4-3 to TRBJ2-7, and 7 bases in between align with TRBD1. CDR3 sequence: CASSLKFSPTGVSYEQYF. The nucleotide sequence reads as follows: TGCGCCAGCAGCCTCAAGTTTTCCCCTACAGGGGTCAGTTACGAGCAGTACTTC.